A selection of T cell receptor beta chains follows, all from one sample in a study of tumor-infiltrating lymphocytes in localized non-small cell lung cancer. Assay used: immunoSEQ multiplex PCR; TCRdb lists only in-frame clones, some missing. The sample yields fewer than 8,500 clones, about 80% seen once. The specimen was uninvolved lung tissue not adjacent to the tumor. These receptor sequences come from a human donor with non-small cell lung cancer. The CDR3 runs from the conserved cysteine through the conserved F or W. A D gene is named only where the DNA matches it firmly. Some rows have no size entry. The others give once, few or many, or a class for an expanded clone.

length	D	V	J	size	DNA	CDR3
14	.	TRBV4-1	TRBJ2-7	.	TGCGCCAGCAGCCTCATGACAGACTCCTACGAGCAGTACTTC	CASSLMTDSYEQYF
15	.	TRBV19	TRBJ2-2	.	TGTGCCAGTAGTATCAGGGGGGCGATGTCCGGGGAGCTGTTTTTT	CASSIRGAMSGELFF
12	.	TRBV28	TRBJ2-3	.	TGTGCCAGCAGTTTCTCGCGAAATACGCAGTATTTT	CASSFSRNTQYF
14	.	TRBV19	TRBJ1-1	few	TGTGCCAGTAGTAAGTTGGACAGGAACACTGAAGCTTTCTTT	CASSKLDRNTEAFF
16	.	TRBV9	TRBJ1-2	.	TGTGCCAGCAGCGTGGGAATTGGACAGTCCGGATATGGCTACACCTTC	CASSVGIGQSGYGYTF
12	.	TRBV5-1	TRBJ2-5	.	TGCGCCAGCAGCTTGGACCTGGGGGAGCAGTACTTC	CASSLDLGEQYF
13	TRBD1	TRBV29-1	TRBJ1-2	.	TGCAGCGTTGGGGGGACAGGCGAGTATGGCTACACCTTC	CSVGGTGEYGYTF
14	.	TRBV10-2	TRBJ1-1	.	TGCGCCAGCAGTAAGACGGGCCTGAACACTGAAGCTTTCTTT	CASSKTGLNTEAFF
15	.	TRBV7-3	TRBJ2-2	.	TGTGCCAGCAGCTTAGAAGGGGCGCGTATCGGGGAGCTGTTTTTT	CASSLEGARIGELFF
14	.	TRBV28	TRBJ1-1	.	TGTGCCAGCAGCCCAGGGTTTGTGAACACTGAAGCTTTCTTT	CASSPGFVNTEAFF
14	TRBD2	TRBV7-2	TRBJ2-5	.	TGTGCCAGCAGCTTAGGGGCGGGGGAAGAGACCCAGTACTTC	CASSLGAGEETQYF
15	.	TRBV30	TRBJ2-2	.	TGTGCCTGGAGTTCTGGGGGCGCTAACACCGGGGAGCTGTTTTTT	CAWSSGGANTGELFF
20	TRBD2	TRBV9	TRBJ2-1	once	TGTGCCAGCAGCCCGCCCCGGGGAAGTAGCGGGGGGGGACCCTACAATGAGCAGTTCTTC	CASSPPRGSSGGGPYNEQFF
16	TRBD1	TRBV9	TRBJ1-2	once	TGTGCCAGCAGCACAACAACAGGGGGCGTCCGATATGGCTACACCTTC	CASSTTTGGVRYGYTF
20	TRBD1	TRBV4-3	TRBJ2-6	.	TGCGCCAGCAGCCAAGGATATTGGGACAGTGCTATCTCTGGGGCCAACGTCCTGACTTTC	CASSQGYWDSAISGANVLTF
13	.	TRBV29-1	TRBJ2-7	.	TGCAGCGTTGGGGGCGTTAACTCCTACGAGCAGTACTTC	CSVGGVNSYEQYF
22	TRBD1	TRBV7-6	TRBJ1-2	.	TGTGCCAGCAGCTTAGTAGTCCCGGGACAGGTCAACTCCGAAACACCTAACTATGGCTACACCTTC	CASSLVVPGQVNSETPNYGYTF
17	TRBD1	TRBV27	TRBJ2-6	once	TGTGCCAGCTGCCCGGGACAGGGCTTCTCTGGGGCCAACGTCCTGACTTTC	CASCPGQGFSGANVLTF
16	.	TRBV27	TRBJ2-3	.	TGTGCCAGCAGTTTATTAGCAGGGATTAGCACAGATACGCAGTATTTT	CASSLLAGISTDTQYF
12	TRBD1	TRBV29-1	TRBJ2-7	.	TGCAGCGTTGAGGGACAGGGGTACGAGCAGTACTTC	CSVEGQGYEQYF
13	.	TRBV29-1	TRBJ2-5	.	TGCAGCTCGTTAGGCGGAGCCCAAGAGACCCAGTACTTC	CSSLGGAQETQYF
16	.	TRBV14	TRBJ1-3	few	TGTGCCAGCAGCCAAGTTCCCGGGTACTCTGGAAACACCATATATTTT	CASSQVPGYSGNTIYF
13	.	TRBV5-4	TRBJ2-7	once	TGTGCCAGCAGCCCCGGCAGTTCCTACGAGCAGTACTTC	CASSPGSSYEQYF
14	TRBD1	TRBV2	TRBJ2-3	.	TGTGCCAGCACTGGACAGGGGGGCACAGATACGCAGTATTTT	CASTGQGGTDTQYF
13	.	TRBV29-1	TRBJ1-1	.	TGCAGCGTGGAACGACAGAAGAACACTGAAGCTTTCTTT	CSVERQKNTEAFF
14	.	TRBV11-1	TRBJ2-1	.	TGTGCCAGCAACGGGCCAAGCTCCTACAATGAGCAGTTCTTC	CASNGPSSYNEQFF
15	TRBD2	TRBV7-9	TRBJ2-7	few	TGTGCCAGCAGCTTAAGGGGTGGGACTAGCGACGAGCAGTACTTC	CASSLRGGTSDEQYF
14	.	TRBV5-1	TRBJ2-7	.	TGCGCCAGCAGGTTGGGGGGGGCCCCCTACGAGCAGTACTTC	CASRLGGAPYEQYF
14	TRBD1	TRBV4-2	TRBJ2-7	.	TGTGCCAGCAGCCACCCGGGACAGGGCGACGAGCAGTACTTC	CASSHPGQGDEQYF
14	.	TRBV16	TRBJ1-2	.	TGTGCCAGCAGCAATACGGAACAAGACTATGGCTACACCTTC	CASSNTEQDYGYTF
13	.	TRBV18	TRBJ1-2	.	TGTGCCAGCTCACCATTCAAGGCCTATGGCTACACCTTC	CASSPFKAYGYTF
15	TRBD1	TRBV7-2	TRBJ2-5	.	TGTGCCAGCAGCGAGCGACAGGGGCCCCAAGAGACCCAGTACTTC	CASSERQGPQETQYF
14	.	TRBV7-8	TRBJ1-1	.	TGTGCCAGCAGCCCGAGGACGGTGAACACTGAAGCTTTCTTT	CASSPRTVNTEAFF
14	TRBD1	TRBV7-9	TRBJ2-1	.	TGTGCCAGCGGCCCGCAGGGGGCCTACAATGAGCAGTTCTTC	CASGPQGAYNEQFF
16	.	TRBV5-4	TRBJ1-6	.	TGTGCCAGCAGCTTTTTAGAGGGGGATGGAGGATCACCCCTCCACTTT	CASSFLEGDGGSPLHF
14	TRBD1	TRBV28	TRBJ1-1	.	TGTGCCAGCAGGGGACTACAGGGGGACACTGAAGCTTTCTTT	CASRGLQGDTEAFF
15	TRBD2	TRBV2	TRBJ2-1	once	TGTGCCAGCGGCCTAGAGAGCGGGGGGGCGAATGAGCAGTTCTTC	CASGLESGGANEQFF
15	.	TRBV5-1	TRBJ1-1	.	TGCGCCAGCAGCTTGGGTCGGATTGGGAACACTGAAGCTTTCTTT	CASSLGRIGNTEAFF
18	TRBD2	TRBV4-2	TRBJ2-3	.	TGTGCCAGCAGCCCCCGACTAGCGGGGGGGTATCGCACAGATACGCAGTATTTT	CASSPRLAGGYRTDTQYF
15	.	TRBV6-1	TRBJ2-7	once	TGTGCCAGCAGTGGCGAGAACTTAAGCTCCTACGAGCAGTACTTC	CASSGENLSSYEQYF
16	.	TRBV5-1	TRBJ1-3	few	TGCGCCAGCAGCACCCGACAGCCTGGCTCTGGAAACACCATATATTTT	CASSTRQPGSGNTIYF
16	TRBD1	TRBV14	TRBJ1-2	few	TGTGCCAGCAGCCAAGTTGGGACAGGACCTTTGGATGGCTACACCTTC	CASSQVGTGPLDGYTF
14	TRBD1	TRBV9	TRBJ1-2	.	TGTGCCAGCAGCGCGGGACAGGGGGACTATGGCTACACCTTC	CASSAGQGDYGYTF
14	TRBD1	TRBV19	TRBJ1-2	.	TGTGCCAGTAGTATTGGGGACAGGACCTATGGCTACACCTTC	CASSIGDRTYGYTF
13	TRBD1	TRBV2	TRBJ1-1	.	TGTGCCAGCAGTTCGGGACAGGGGAATGAAGCTTTCTTT	CASSSGQGNEAFF
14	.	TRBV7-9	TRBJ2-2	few	TGTGCCAGCAGCCCCGGGACAAACACCGGGGAGCTGTTTTTT	CASSPGTNTGELFF
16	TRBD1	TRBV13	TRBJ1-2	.	TGTGCCAGCAGCTTAGGCAAGGGGACAGGTTCCTATGGCTACACCTTC	CASSLGKGTGSYGYTF
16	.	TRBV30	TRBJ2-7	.	TGTGCCTGGAGTGCCCAGGGGAGGGGCCGTTCCTACGAGCAGTACTTC	CAWSAQGRGRSYEQYF
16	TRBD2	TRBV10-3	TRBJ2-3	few	TGTGCCATCAGTGAAACTAGCGGGGGGCACACAGATACGCAGTATTTT	CAISETSGGHTDTQYF
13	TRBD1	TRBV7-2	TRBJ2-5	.	TGTGCCAGCAGCTACAACAGGGGAGAGACCCAGTACTTC	CASSYNRGETQYF